A selection of T cell receptor beta chains follows, all from one sample in a study of blood T cell repertoires in COVID-19. Measured with immunoSEQ multiplex PCR; TCRdb has only the in-frame clones, and not every one. The sample contains more than 250,000 clones, around 83% of which appear only once. Sequencing input: peripheral blood. The source of these receptors is a woman aged 50 to 60 with acute or convalescent COVID-19. Each CDR3 is given with its conserved first and last residue. The D gene is left open where the match is weak. A row's size may be missing; if present it is once, few, many or a size class.

d_call j_call v_call clone_size cdr3_nt cdr3_aa
TRBD1 TRBJ1-6 TRBV27 - TGTGCCAGCAGTGCCGAACGGGACAGCCTCTACCCCCTCCACTTT CASSAERDSLYPLHF
- TRBJ1-1 TRBV5-5 - TGTGCCAGCAGCTTGGGCCAGTCGAACACTGAAGCTTTCTTT CASSLGQSNTEAFF
TRBD2 TRBJ2-3 TRBV24-1 - TGTGCCACCAGTGACGGCAGGTCGGGGGGAGATACGCAGTATTTT CATSDGRSGGDTQYF
- TRBJ2-1 TRBV5-1 - TGCGCCAGCAGCCAAGACAGGTCCTCCTACAATGAGCAGTTCTTC CASSQDRSSYNEQFF
TRBD2 TRBJ2-1 TRBV19 - TGTGCCAGTAGTCTTGGACTAGCGGGGGGGCTCAATGAGCAGTTCTTC CASSLGLAGGLNEQFF
TRBD1 TRBJ1-5 TRBV7-2 - TGTGCCAGCAGCTTAGGAGACAGGGGGATCCCCCAGCATTTT CASSLGDRGIPQHF
TRBD2 TRBJ2-1 TRBV7-9 - TGTGCCAGCAGCTTCGGCGGGGGGGAGAGGAATGAGCAGTTCTTC CASSFGGGERNEQFF
TRBD2 TRBJ2-3 TRBV7-2 - TGTGCCAGCAGCCTGTTTCTAGCGGGAGAGAATACGCAGTATTTT CASSLFLAGENTQYF
- TRBJ1-1 TRBV20-1 - TGCAGTGCTAGTACCAGCCTGGAGATGAACACTGAAGCTTTCTTT CSASTSLEMNTEAFF
- TRBJ1-2 TRBV28 - TGTGCCAGCAGGGGGACACCGACCTATGGCTACACCTTC CASRGTPTYGYTF
- TRBJ1-6 TRBV2 - TGTGCCAGCAGTGAATCCGGGGCCCTCCACTTT CASSESGALHF
- TRBJ2-1 TRBV7-3 - TGTGCCAGCAGCTTAGTCGGGGGATACAATGAGCAGTTCTTC CASSLVGGYNEQFF
- TRBJ2-2 TRBV29-1 - TGCAGCGTCGTGACGGGAGCGGGCACCGGGGAGCTGTTTTTT CSVVTGAGTGELFF
TRBD2 TRBJ2-3 TRBV4-2 few TGTGCCAGCAGCCAAGGGTCGGGGACTAGCGGGGGGGCTGATACGCAGTATTTT CASSQGSGTSGGADTQYF
- TRBJ2-2 TRBV6-5 - TGTGCCAGCAGTCCGACACGCGCCGGGGAGCTGTTTTTT CASSPTRAGELFF
TRBD1 TRBJ2-5 TRBV29-1 - TGCAGCGTTTGGGACACAGGGGGCGCAGAGACCCAGTACTTC CSVWDTGGAETQYF
TRBD2 TRBJ2-3 TRBV11-2 - TGTGCCAGCAGCTTCGCCCTAGCGGGGGGCTCAGATACGCAGTATTTT CASSFALAGGSDTQYF
TRBD1 TRBJ2-7 TRBV5-6 few TGTGCCAGCAGCACAGGGGTTGGCTACGAGCAGTACTTC CASSTGVGYEQYF
- TRBJ1-1 TRBV20-1 - TGCAGTGCAAAGCGCACTGAAGCTTTCTTT CSAKRTEAFF
- TRBJ2-1 TRBV18 - TGTGCCAGCTCACTGGGGAGCGAGTCCTACAATGAGCAGTTCTTC CASSLGSESYNEQFF
- TRBJ2-1 TRBV2 - TGTGCCAGCAGTGAATCTTACTACAATGAGCAGTTCTTC CASSESYYNEQFF
- TRBJ1-3 TRBV5-5 once TGTGCCAGCAGCTTGGGGCGCTCAGGGCCAGGAAACACCATATATTTT CASSLGRSGPGNTIYF
- TRBJ2-1 TRBV9 - TGTGCCAGCAGCGGGCAGAATGAGCAGTTCTTC CASSGQNEQFF
TRBD1 TRBJ2-1 TRBV15 - TGTGCCACCATGAAGGTGACAGGGGCCTACAATGAGCAGTTCTTC CATMKVTGAYNEQFF
TRBD1 TRBJ2-7 TRBV9 - TGTGCCAGCAGCTTAGGGACAGAAGTTTCCTACGAGCAGTACTTC CASSLGTEVSYEQYF
- TRBJ2-1 TRBV2 - TGTGCCAGCACGGGTGGACAGTACAATGAGCAGTTCTTC CASTGGQYNEQFF
TRBD2 TRBJ2-5 TRBV14 - TGTGCCAGCAGCCGCGGACTAGCTGAGACCCAGTACTTC CASSRGLAETQYF
TRBD2 TRBJ2-7 TRBV11-2 - TGTGCCAGCAGCTCTAGCGGGAGGGGCTACGAGCAGTACTTC CASSSSGRGYEQYF
- TRBJ2-5 TRBV16 - TGTGCCAGCAGCCAATCGCAGTCAGGGACCCAGTACTTC CASSQSQSGTQYF
- TRBJ2-2 TRBV25-1 - TGTGCCAGCAGTGATTTCAAGGGGCACGCCGGGGAGCTGTTTTTT CASSDFKGHAGELFF
TRBD1 TRBJ1-4 TRBV24-1 - TGTGCCACCAGTGATCTTCCAGGGGGTAGTGAAAAACTGTTTTTT CATSDLPGGSEKLFF